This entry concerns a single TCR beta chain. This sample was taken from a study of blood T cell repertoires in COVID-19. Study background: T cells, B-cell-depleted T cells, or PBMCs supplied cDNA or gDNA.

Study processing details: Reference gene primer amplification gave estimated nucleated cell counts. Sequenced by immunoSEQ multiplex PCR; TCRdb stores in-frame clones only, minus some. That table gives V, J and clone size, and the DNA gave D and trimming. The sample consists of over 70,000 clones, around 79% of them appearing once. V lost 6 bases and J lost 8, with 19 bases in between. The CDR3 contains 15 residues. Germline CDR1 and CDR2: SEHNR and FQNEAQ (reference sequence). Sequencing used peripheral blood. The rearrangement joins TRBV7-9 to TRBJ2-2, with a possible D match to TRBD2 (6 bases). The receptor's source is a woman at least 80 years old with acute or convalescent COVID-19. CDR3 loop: CASRYRDSVPGELFF. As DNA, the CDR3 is TGTGCCAGCAGGTACCGGGACTCGGTTCCGGGGGAGCTGTTTTTT.